This TCR beta chain comes out of a study of T-cell reconstitution after alpha-beta-depleted transplantation in children. This clonotype occurred many times. What it recognizes is unknown. Study results and caveats: Expanded graft clones numbering several hundred reportedly gave rise to alpha-beta T cells about two months after transplant. When one year had passed after transplant, most T-cell counts and diversity came from newly produced T cells.

Library preparation (for TCRbeta) was performed with unique molecular identifiers. A single record per CDR3 protein comes from TCRdb applying MiXCR to the PCR reads. The sample lists about 200,000 distinct CDR3 sequences, approximately 7% seen once, with approximately 6% in the top ten. V was trimmed by 3 bases and J by 6 bases, leaving 6 bases between them. There are 12 residues in the CDR3. CDR1 and CDR2 from the germline V gene are ENHRY and SYGVKD. The genes are TRBV10-3 and TRBJ2-1; no firm D call. This clonotype originated in a boy aged 2 to 9 with acute lymphoblastic leukemia, due to receive a stem cell transplant. Sequenced here: PBMCs, sampled before TCRalphabeta/CD19-depleted stem cell transplant. CDR3 in DNA: TGTGCCATCAGTGAAGGCTCCAATGAGCAGTTCTTC. This sequence encodes CAISEGSNEQFF.